A selection of T cell receptor beta chains follows, all from one sample in a study of blood T cell repertoires in COVID-19. Data came from immunoSEQ multiplex PCR; TCRdb stores just in-frame clones and leaves some out. Here the sample spans around 220,000 clones, approximately 79% being singletons. The sequenced sample was peripheral blood. The receptors come from a woman over 75 with active or convalescent COVID-19. Each CDR3 is given with its conserved first and last residue. The D gene is left open where the match is weak. The size field is filled for only some rows; it gives once, few, many or a size class.

TRBV9,TRBJ2-5,TRBD1,few,15,TGTGCCAGCAGCGTAGGGCAGGGGGCTCAAGAGACCCAGTACTTC,CASSVGQGAQETQYF
TRBV5-1,TRBJ2-1,TRBD2,once,15,TGCGCCAGCAGCTTGATGACTAGCGGCTACAATGAGCAGTTCTTC,CASSLMTSGYNEQFF
TRBV5-4,TRBJ1-3,TRBD1,.,16,TGTGCCAGCAGTTTTGAGACAGGGGACCGGGGAAACACCATATATTTT,CASSFETGDRGNTIYF
TRBV12-3/TRBV12-4,TRBJ1-2,TRBD1,few,12,TGTGCCAGCAGTTACCAGGGGGGCGGCTACACCTTC,CASSYQGGGYTF
TRBV19,TRBJ2-4,TRBD1,few,14,TGTGCCAGTAGTATGAACAGGGGGCGAAACATTCAGTACTTC,CASSMNRGRNIQYF
TRBV5-5,TRBJ2-7,.,.,15,TGTGCCAGCAGCTTTGGACCGTGGGGGCCCTACGAGCAGTACTTC,CASSFGPWGPYEQYF
TRBV3-1/TRBV3-2,TRBJ2-5,TRBD2,.,17,TGTGCCAGCAGCCACGGGACTAGCGGGACTCTGGGAGAGACCCAGTACTTC,CASSHGTSGTLGETQYF
TRBV7-8,TRBJ2-6,.,.,14,TGTGCCAGCAGCTTATCTTCTGGGGCCAACGTCCTGACTTTC,CASSLSSGANVLTF
TRBV29-1,TRBJ2-1,TRBD2,.,17,TGCAGCGCTGAATTACTAGGTCGGGGGGGCTCCTACAATGAGCAGTTCTTC,CSAELLGRGGSYNEQFF
TRBV11-3,TRBJ2-2,TRBD1,.,16,TGTGCCAGCAGCCCCCGACAGGGGGCTGGAACCGGGGAGCTGTTTTTT,CASSPRQGAGTGELFF
TRBV19,TRBJ2-5,.,.,13,TGTGCCAGTAGTATTAGCCCACAAGAGACCCAGTACTTC,CASSISPQETQYF
TRBV6-5,TRBJ2-2,.,.,14,TGTGCCAGCAGCCGGACATGGAACACCGGGGAGCTGTTTTTT,CASSRTWNTGELFF
TRBV19,TRBJ2-3,TRBD2,few,16,TGTGCCAGTAGTAAGAGAGTGGCTAGCGGGAGGAATACGCAGTATTTT,CASSKRVASGRNTQYF
TRBV7-6,TRBJ1-3,.,.,16,TGTGCCAGCAGCGCGCGGGCCGCAGCGGCTGGAAACACCATATATTTT,CASSARAAAAGNTIYF
TRBV5-8,TRBJ1-2,.,.,13,TGTGCCAGCAGCTTGGCAGGGGATAGGGGCTACACCTTC,CASSLAGDRGYTF
TRBV7-6,TRBJ1-5,.,.,13,TGTGCCAGCAGCTTCAGTAGCAATCAGCCCCAGCATTTT,CASSFSSNQPQHF
TRBV19,TRBJ1-2,TRBD1,.,12,TGTGCCAGTAGTAGACAGGGCTATGGCTACACCTTC,CASSRQGYGYTF
TRBV7-6,TRBJ2-1,.,.,15,TGTGCCAGCAGCTTAAAGGTCGGACTTTACAATGAGCAGTTCTTC,CASSLKVGLYNEQFF
TRBV29-1,TRBJ2-5,.,.,14,TGCAGCGTTGTTGGGGGGCCCGGGGGGGAGACCCAGTACTTC,CSVVGGPGGETQYF
TRBV7-9,TRBJ1-1,TRBD1,.,18,TGTGCCAGCAGCTTATGGACAGGGTTACTGGAAGAGAACACTGAAGCTTTCTTT,CASSLWTGLLEENTEAFF
TRBV10-2,TRBJ2-1,.,.,15,TGCGCCAGCAGTGGAGGCGGTGACTCCTACAATGAGCAGTTCTTC,CASSGGGDSYNEQFF
TRBV28,TRBJ1-5,.,few,15,TGTGCCAGCAGTTTGGGGAGGAGTAGCAATCAGCCCCAGCATTTT,CASSLGRSSNQPQHF
TRBV6-6,TRBJ1-1,TRBD1,.,15,TGTGCCAGCAGCACGGGGGACAGGGGCCTCACTGAAGCTTTCTTT,CASSTGDRGLTEAFF
TRBV7-2,TRBJ1-1,.,.,17,TGTGCCAGCAGCTCAAGGGCCCAGGGCGGCAGGAACACTGAAGCTTTCTTT,CASSSRAQGGRNTEAFF
TRBV28,TRBJ1-6,TRBD1,.,16,TGTGCCAGCTGTCGAGGGGGCGTCTCCTATAATTCACCCCTCCACTTT,CASCRGGVSYNSPLHF
TRBV19,TRBJ1-1,.,.,13,TGTGCCAGTGGTTTGCGGGGGTACACTGAAGCTTTCTTT,CASGLRGYTEAFF
TRBV28,TRBJ1-5,.,.,13,TGTGCCAGCAGCTTACCCCAGGATCAGCCCCAGCATTTT,CASSLPQDQPQHF
TRBV29-1,TRBJ1-1,TRBD1,.,12,TGCAGCGGGGGGGGACAGGGACGTGAAGCTTTCTTT,CSGGGQGREAFF
TRBV10-3,TRBJ1-1,.,.,13,TGTGCCATCAGTGATCAGGCCTACACTGAAGCTTTCTTT,CAISDQAYTEAFF